A single sample is the source of the 28 T cell receptor beta chains below, sequenced in a study of CD8 T cells in Susac syndrome. A quantity of roughly 0.5 to 1 ug RNA underwent reverse transcription using random hexamers. TCRdb independently ran MiXCR on the immunoSEQ multiplex PCR reads; one entry per CDR3 protein. The profile covers about 160,000 distinct CDR3 sequences, with 85% to 95% appearing a single time and approximately 0.14% taken by the ten largest. The sequencing input was CD4+ T cells from PBMCs. The receptor source for this set is a human donor in good health.

J is TRBJ1-1 and V is TRBV20-1; TRBD1 is a possible D gene (6 bases). This CDR3 region has 13 residues. V was clipped by 5 bases and J by 3 bases, with 13 bases between them. Germline V gives CDR1 DFQATT, CDR2 SNEGSKA (reference sequence). Written as DNA, the CDR3 is TGCAGTGCTGGGCGACAGGCGCACACTGAAGCTTTCTTT. Its protein product is CSAGRQAHTEAFF.

This rearrangement joins TRBV27 to TRBJ1-2, with 8 nucleotides matching TRBD1. CDR3 size: 17 residues. With 6 bases clipped from V and 1 base from J, the junction kept 13 bases outside the gene matches. Germline assignment: CDR1 MNHEY and CDR2 SMNVEV (reference sequence). Written as DNA, the CDR3 is TGTGCCAGCAGCCCAACCGGGACAGGTTTTCATAACTATGGCTACACCTTC. It translates to CASSPTGTGFHNYGYTF.

The DNA of the CDR3 is TGCAGTGCTACGGGGGAGGCGGGACGGGAGACCCAGTACTTC. Amino acid sequence: CSATGEAGRETQYF. The chain has TRBV20-1 and TRBJ2-5, with D possibly being TRBD2 (6 bases). Trimming stripped 4 bases from V and 5 bases from J, with 17 bases between. Germline V gene lookup returns CDR1 DFQATT and CDR2 SNEGSKA (reference sequence). The length of the CDR3 is 14 residues.

V and J are TRBV9 and TRBJ1-1; 8 bases align to TRBD1. This CDR3 spans 12 amino acids. Losses at the gene ends were 5 bases for V and 5 bases for J; bases not matched to a gene: 2. The germline V gene has CDR1 SGDLS and CDR2 YYNGEE. CDR3 DNA: TGTGCCAGCAGTGGACAGGGTACTGAAGCTTTCTTT. This gives the protein CASSGQGTEAFF.

This sequence joins TRBV5-1 and TRBJ2-7; a weak D match, TRBD1 (6 bases). V was cut by 3 bases and J by 2 bases, with 12 bases left in between. This CDR3 region has 14 residues. In germline, CDR1 is SGHRS, CDR2 YFSETQ. CDR3 amino acids: CASSSDRLPYEQYF. The CDR3 DNA reads TGCGCCAGCAGCTCAGACAGGCTGCCCTACGAGCAGTACTTC.

The chain recombines TRBV29-1 with TRBJ1-4, with TRBD1 matching over 7 bases. The CDR3 loop spans 13 amino acids. Germline-derived CDR1 and CDR2 are SQVTM and ANQGSEA. Trimming at V came to 6 bases and at J to 7 bases, leaving 8 bases not matched to a gene. In DNA form, the CDR3 reads TGCAGCGTCTCGACAGGGCCTGGTGAAAAACTGTTTTTT. It yields the protein CSVSTGPGEKLFF.

The chain uses TRBV20-1 and TRBJ2-5, with 8 positions matching TRBD1. The V gene's germline CDR1 is DFQATT and CDR2 SNEGSKA (reference sequence). CDR3 length equals 15 residues. V gave up 0 bases and J gave up 5 bases; unmatched junction bases: 8. The CDR3 DNA follows: TGCAGTGCTAGAGATAGCAGGGGGCCGGGGGAGACCCAGTACTTC. Protein: CSARDSRGPGETQYF.

The gene calls are TRBV6-6 and TRBJ2-5; 7 positions agree with TRBD1. Germline V gene data show CDR1 as MNHNY and CDR2 as SVGAGI (reference sequence). The V and J ends lost 6 bases and 4 bases, in that order; junction bases with no gene match: 2. The CDR3 totals 12 residues. The CDR3 here is CASRKGAETQYF. The CDR3 DNA reads TGTGCCAGCAGGAAGGGGGCAGAGACCCAGTACTTC.

The chain uses TRBV6-6 and TRBJ1-1, with TRBD1 matching 9 bases. The V and J ends lost 1 base and 1 base, in that order; junction bases with no gene match: 1. Germline V gives CDR1 MNHNY, CDR2 SVGAGI (reference sequence). This CDR3 is 15 amino acids long. CDR3 nucleotides: TGTGCCAGCAGTTACTGGGACAGGGCGAACACTGAAGCTTTCTTT. Protein sequence: CASSYWDRANTEAFF.

The chain combines TRBV3-1 with TRBJ2-1; 7 nucleotides align to TRBD2. The CDR3 totals 16 residues. V was pared by 3 bases and J by 0 bases, with 5 bases of the junction left unmatched. Germline-derived CDR1 and CDR2 are LGHDT and YNNKEL (reference sequence). Here the CDR3 reads CASSHLGGSSYNEQFF. CDR3 coding DNA: TGTGCCAGCAGCCACCTCGGGGGGTCCTCCTACAATGAGCAGTTCTTC.

This chain connects TRBV5-1 to TRBJ2-3; weak D call: TRBD2 (7 bases). The length of the CDR3 is 13 residues. V lost 10 bases, J lost 6 bases, and 18 bases lay in between. Germline V gene data show CDR1 as SGHRS and CDR2 as YFSETQ. The CDR3 DNA follows: TGCGCCTCAGCCCGGGGGGCTGGGGATACGCAGTATTTT. Translated, it gives CASARGAGDTQYF.

The rearrangement links TRBV3-1 to TRBJ2-7; D is unresolved. V was shortened by 1 base and J by 7 bases, with 8 bases between the two germline ends. The CDR3 is made up of 12 amino acids. Germline lookup yields CDR1 LGHDT and CDR2 YNNKEL (reference sequence). The DNA for the CDR3 is TGTGCCAGCAGCCAAGGGGAATGGGAGCAGTACTTC. Translating it yields CASSQGEWEQYF.

The rearrangement links TRBV13 to TRBJ2-3; the match to TRBD2 covers 10 bases. V trimming: 5 bases; J trimming: 7 bases; junction bases outside the gene matches: 12. Germline V gene lookup returns CDR1 PRHDT and CDR2 FYEKMQ (reference sequence). This CDR3 has 16 amino acids. CDR3 nucleotides: TGTGCCAGCAGCCCCTCTAGCGGGGGATCCGTCTATACGCAGTATTTT. It yields the protein CASSPSSGGSVYTQYF.

The CDR3, as DNA: TGTGCCAGCATGAGGAGCCCGGGGGGGGACTACACCTTC. Residues: CASMRSPGGDYTF. The chain joins TRBV12-3 or TRBV12-4 to TRBJ1-2, with D possibly TRBD1 on 5 matching bases. V shed 7 bases and J shed 10 bases, with 19 bases lying between them. The CDR3 covers 13 residues.

The chain is built from TRBV7-9 and TRBJ1-6, with D tentatively TRBD1 (6 bases). Germline CDR1 is SEHNR and CDR2 is FQNEAQ (reference sequence). CDR3 length equals 11 residues. V dropped 11 bases and J dropped 11 bases, with 13 bases sitting between them. The CDR3 region has the DNA TGTGCCCAAGGGGGGGATCCACCCCTCCACTTT. As protein: CAQGGDPPLHF.

This rearrangement joins TRBV19 to TRBJ2-7, with D possibly TRBD1 on 6 matching bases. V was clipped by 7 bases and J by 6 bases, with 19 bases between them. Germline values: CDR1 LNHDA, CDR2 SQIVND (reference sequence). The CDR3 is 14 residues long. In DNA form, the CDR3 reads TGTGCCAGTAAAGGCACAGGGAATCTGGGCGAGCAGTACTTC. Its protein is CASKGTGNLGEQYF.

This clonotype occurred once. CDR3 region: CASSLAGAQETQYF. Written as DNA, the CDR3 is TGTGCCAGCAGCTTAGCGGGGGCTCAAGAGACCCAGTACTTC. The rearrangement uses TRBV11-2 and TRBJ2-5; tentatively, D is TRBD1 or TRBD2 (6 bases each). The length of the CDR3 is 14 residues. Trimming took off 1 base at V and 2 bases at J, with 8 bases between the two ends. Germline CDR1 and CDR2: SGHAT and FQNNGV. Complete variable domain (other parts from reference TRBV11-2 and TRBJ2-5): EAGVAQSPRYKIIEKRQSVAFWCNPISGHATLYWYQQILGQGPKLLIQFQNNGVVDDSQLPKDRFSAERLKGVDSTLKIQPAKLEDSAVYLCASSLAGAQETQYFGPGTRLLVL.

In its sample, this clonotype was seen once. The J gene is TRBJ2-5, the V gene TRBV30; no reliable D call. V was shortened by 4 bases and J by 5 bases, with 8 bases between the two germline ends. This CDR3 comprises 11 residues. Germline CDR1 reads GTSNPN; CDR2 reads SVGIG (reference sequence). CDR3 in DNA: TGTGCCTGGACCACAAGGGAGACCCAGTACTTC. Its translation: CAWTTRETQYF.

The V and J genes are TRBV5-1 and TRBJ2-1; D is unresolved. The V gene's germline CDR1 is SGHRS and CDR2 YFSETQ. Trimming removed 4 bases from V and 6 bases from J, with 14 bases in between. This CDR3 spans 14 amino acids. The chain's CDR3 is CASSPQIGPNEQFF. The CDR3 nucleotides are TGCGCCAGCAGCCCCCAGATAGGGCCCAATGAGCAGTTCTTC.

The chain combines TRBV7-9 with TRBJ2-4, with D possibly matching TRBD1 (5 bases). Trimming stripped 5 bases from V and 0 bases from J, with 20 bases between. CDR1 and CDR2 from the germline V gene are SEHNR and FQNEAQ (reference sequence). The CDR3 length is 18 residues. The CDR3 DNA reads as TGTGCCAGCAGCCGAAGTTTGGGCACCCAGGGAGCCAAAAACATTCAGTACTTC. It encodes CASSRSLGTQGAKNIQYF. Full variable domain (outside the CDR3, taken from reference TRBV7-9 and TRBJ2-4): DTGVSQNPRHKITKRGQNVTFRCDPISEHNRLYWYRQTLGQGPEFLTYFQNEAQLEKSRLLSDRFSAERPKGSFSTLEIQRTEQGDSAMYLCASSRSLGTQGAKNIQYFGAGTRLSVL.

This chain links TRBV3-1 with TRBJ1-1, with 9 bases identical to TRBD1. CDR1 and CDR2 from the germline V gene are LGHDT and YNNKEL (reference sequence). J lost 5 bases, V lost 7 bases, and 11 bases had no gene match. The CDR3 sequence is 15 residues long. This CDR3 is CASTPKGDRVTEAFF. The CDR3 DNA is TGTGCCAGCACGCCAAAGGGGGACAGGGTAACTGAAGCTTTCTTT. Variable domain in full (rest from reference TRBV3-1 and TRBJ1-1): DTAVSQTPKYLVTQMGNDKSIKCEQNLGHDTMYWYKQDSKKFLKIMFSYNNKELIINETVPNRFSPKSPDKAHLNLHINSLELGDSAVYFCASTPKGDRVTEAFFGQGTRLTVV.

Here the CDR3 reads CSVEMKGAGELFF. The CDR3 nucleotides read TGCAGCGTTGAAATGAAGGGGGCCGGGGAGCTGTTTTTT. This chain uses TRBV29-1 with TRBJ2-2, with D possibly TRBD1 on 6 matching bases. CDR3 length: 13 amino acids. V lost 2 bases and J 6 bases, leaving 10 bases between the germline ends. Germline CDR1 is SQVTM and CDR2 is ANQGSEA.

This clonotype was recorded only once. V gene TRBV12-3 or TRBV12-4 combines with J gene TRBJ1-1, with D perhaps TRBD1 (6 bases). Deletions cut 5 bases from V and 6 bases from J, with 19 bases between. This CDR3 comprises 15 residues. The CDR3 reads CASSPEQGGRSEAFF. For the CDR3, the DNA is TGTGCCAGCAGTCCCGAACAGGGAGGGAGGTCTGAAGCTTTCTTT.

This clonotype has only one observation. The V and J genes are TRBV30 and TRBJ2-7, with D maybe TRBD1 (6 bases). The V gene's germline CDR1 is GTSNPN and CDR2 SVGIG (reference sequence). The CDR3 runs to 13 residues. V lost 2 bases and J 3 bases, leaving 11 bases between the germline ends. CDR3 region: CAWSTQGRYEQYF. CDR3 bases: TGTGCCTGGAGTACACAGGGCCGCTACGAGCAGTACTTC.

Only one count was recorded for this clonotype. The chain couples TRBV3-1 to TRBJ1-2; perhaps TRBD1 as D (6 bases). This CDR3 has 16 residues. Trimming removed 3 bases at V and 1 base at J, with 15 bases between. Per germline, CDR1 LGHDT and CDR2 YNNKEL (reference sequence). The CDR3 reads CASSHGGRGGNYGYTF. CDR3 in DNA: TGTGCCAGCAGCCATGGTGGCAGGGGTGGTAACTATGGCTACACCTTC. Using reference TRBV3-1 and TRBJ1-2 for the parts outside the CDR3, the full variable domain is DTAVSQTPKYLVTQMGNDKSIKCEQNLGHDTMYWYKQDSKKFLKIMFSYNNKELIINETVPNRFSPKSPDKAHLNLHINSLELGDSAVYFCASSHGGRGGNYGYTFGSGTRLTVV.

This chain connects TRBV25-1 to TRBJ2-4, with D possibly TRBD1 on 5 matching bases. Trimming pared 8 bases from V and 0 bases from J, leaving 14 bases between. The CDR3 consists of 15 residues. Germline V gene sequence: CDR1 MGHDK, CDR2 SYGVNS. CDR3 in DNA: TGTGCCAGCCCTGACAGATCCCTAGCCAAAAACATTCAGTACTTC. This codes for CASPDRSLAKNIQYF.

The V call is TRBV5-4, the J call TRBJ2-5; D is perhaps TRBD2 (5 bases). CDR1 is SGHNT and CDR2 is YYREEE in the germline V gene (reference sequence). This CDR3 contains 16 residues. V was trimmed by 7 bases and J by 1 base, leaving 20 bases between them. The CDR3 bases are TGTGCCAGCCGACCAGATGGGAGATCGGCCCAAGAGACCCAGTACTTC. Translated: CASRPDGRSAQETQYF.

This chain uses TRBV11-2 with TRBJ2-7, with D possibly being TRBD2 (5 bases). This CDR3 contains 12 residues. The V end was cut by 5 bases, the J end by 7 bases, with 12 bases between. Germline CDR1 and CDR2: SGHAT and FQNNGV. The CDR3 region is CASSLLRGEQYF. The CDR3 region has the DNA TGTGCCAGCAGCCTCCTCCGGGGAGAGCAGTACTTC.